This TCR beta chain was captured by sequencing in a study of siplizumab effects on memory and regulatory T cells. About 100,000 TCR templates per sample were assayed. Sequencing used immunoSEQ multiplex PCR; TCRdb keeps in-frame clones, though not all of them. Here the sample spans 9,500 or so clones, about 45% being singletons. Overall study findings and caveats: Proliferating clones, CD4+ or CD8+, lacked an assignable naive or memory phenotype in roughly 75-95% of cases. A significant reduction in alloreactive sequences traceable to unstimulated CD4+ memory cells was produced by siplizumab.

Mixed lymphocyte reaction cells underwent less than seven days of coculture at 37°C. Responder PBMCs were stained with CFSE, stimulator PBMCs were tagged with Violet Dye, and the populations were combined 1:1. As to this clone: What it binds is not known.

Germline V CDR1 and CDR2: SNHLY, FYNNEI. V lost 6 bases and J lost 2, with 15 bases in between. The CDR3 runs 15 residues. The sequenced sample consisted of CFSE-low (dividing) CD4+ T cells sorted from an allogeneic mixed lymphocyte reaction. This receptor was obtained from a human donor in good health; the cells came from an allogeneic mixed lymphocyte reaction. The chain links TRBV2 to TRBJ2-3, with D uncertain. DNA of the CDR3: TGTGCCAGCAGCCAACGGCACGGTAACACAGATACGCAGTATTTT. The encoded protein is CASSQRHGNTDTQYF.